This T cell receptor (beta chain) was captured in a study of blood T cell repertoires in COVID-19. The CDR3 contains 18 residues. V gave up 6 bases and J gave up 3 bases; unmatched junction bases: 18. Germline V gene sequence: CDR1 MDHEN, CDR2 SYDVKM. The method was immunoSEQ multiplex PCR; TCRdb's version includes in-frame clones alone and lacks a portion of them. The sample consists of around 61,000 clones, about 81% of them appearing once. This chain links TRBV28 with TRBJ2-7; TRBD2 matches at 9 bases. Sequenced material: peripheral blood. The TCR comes from a man at least 80 years old with acute or convalescent COVID-19. This CDR3 is CASSGLSRTAGGLYEQYF. In DNA, the CDR3 is TGTGCCAGCAGCGGACTTTCGCGGACCGCGGGAGGGCTCTACGAGCAGTACTTC.